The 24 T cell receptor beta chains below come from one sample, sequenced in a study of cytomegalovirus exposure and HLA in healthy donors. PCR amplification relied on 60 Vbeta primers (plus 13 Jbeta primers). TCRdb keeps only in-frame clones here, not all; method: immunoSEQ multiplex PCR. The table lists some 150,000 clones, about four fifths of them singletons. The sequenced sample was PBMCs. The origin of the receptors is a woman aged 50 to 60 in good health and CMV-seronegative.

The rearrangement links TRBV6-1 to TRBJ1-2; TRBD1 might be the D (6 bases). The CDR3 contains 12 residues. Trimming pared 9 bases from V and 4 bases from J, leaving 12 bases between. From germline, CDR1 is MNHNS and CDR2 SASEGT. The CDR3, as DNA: TGTGCCAGTCTTCAGGGGTCCTATGGCTACACCTTC. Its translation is CASLQGSYGYTF.

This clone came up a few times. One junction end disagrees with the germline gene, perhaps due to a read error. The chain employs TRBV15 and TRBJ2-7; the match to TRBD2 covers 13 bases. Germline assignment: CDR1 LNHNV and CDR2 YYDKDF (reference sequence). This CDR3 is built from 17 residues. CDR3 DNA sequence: TGTGCCACCAGCAGAGATCCGACTAGCGGGGGGTCCTCCGAGCAGTACTTC. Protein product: CATSRDPTSGGSSEQYF.

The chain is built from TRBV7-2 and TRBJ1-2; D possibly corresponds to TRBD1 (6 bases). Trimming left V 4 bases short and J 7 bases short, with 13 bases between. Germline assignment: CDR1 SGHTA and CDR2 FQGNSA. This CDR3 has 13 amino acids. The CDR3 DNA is TGTGCCAGCAGCTCGGGGGGGGCGGGTGGCTACACCTTC. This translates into CASSSGGAGGYTF. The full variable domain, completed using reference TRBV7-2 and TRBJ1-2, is GAGVSQSPSNKVTEKGKDVELRCDPISGHTALYWYRQSLGQGLEFLIYFQGNSAPDKSGLPSDRFSAERTGGSVSTLTIQRTQQEDSAVYLCASSSGGAGGYTFGSGTRLTVV.

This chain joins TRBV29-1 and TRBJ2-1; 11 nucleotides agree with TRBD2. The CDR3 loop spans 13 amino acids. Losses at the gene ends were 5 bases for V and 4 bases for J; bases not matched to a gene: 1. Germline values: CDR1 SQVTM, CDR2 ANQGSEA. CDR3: CSVTSGGYNEQFF. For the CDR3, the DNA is TGCAGCGTTACTAGCGGGGGATACAATGAGCAGTTCTTC.

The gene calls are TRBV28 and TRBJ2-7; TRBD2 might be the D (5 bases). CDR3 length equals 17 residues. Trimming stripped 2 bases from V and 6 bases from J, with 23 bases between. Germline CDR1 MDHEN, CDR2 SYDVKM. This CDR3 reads CASSLRGLVSALSEQYF. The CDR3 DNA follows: TGTGCCAGCAGTTTAAGAGGGCTAGTTTCGGCGCTGTCCGAGCAGTACTTC.

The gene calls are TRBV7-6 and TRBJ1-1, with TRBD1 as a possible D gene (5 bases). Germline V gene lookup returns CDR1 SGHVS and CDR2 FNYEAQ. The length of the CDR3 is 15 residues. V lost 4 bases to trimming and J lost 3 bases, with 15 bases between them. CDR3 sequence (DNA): TGTGCCAGCAGCTCCTCCTCCGGGGGAGACACTGAAGCTTTCTTT. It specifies CASSSSSGGDTEAFF.

The CDR3 region is CASSTNRVNQPQHF. Here the CDR3 DNA reads TGTGCCAGCAGCACGAACAGGGTAAATCAGCCCCAGCATTTT. The chain couples TRBV7-2 to TRBJ1-5; a possible D gene is TRBD1 (6 bases). The CDR3 runs 14 residues. V lost 5 bases and J lost 4, with 12 bases in between. Germline V lookup: CDR1 SGHTA, CDR2 FQGNSA.

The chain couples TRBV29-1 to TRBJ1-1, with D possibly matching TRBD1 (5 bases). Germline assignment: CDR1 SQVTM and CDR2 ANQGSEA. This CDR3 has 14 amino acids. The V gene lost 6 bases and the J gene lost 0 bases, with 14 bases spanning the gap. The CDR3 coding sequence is TGCAGCGTCGGAAACGCCAGGGTGAACACTGAAGCTTTCTTT. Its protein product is CSVGNARVNTEAFF.

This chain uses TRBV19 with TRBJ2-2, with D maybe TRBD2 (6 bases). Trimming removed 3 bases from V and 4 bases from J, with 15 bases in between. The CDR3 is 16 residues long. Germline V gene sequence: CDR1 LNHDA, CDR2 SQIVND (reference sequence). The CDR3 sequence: CASSMRLVLITGELFF. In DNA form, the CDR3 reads TGTGCCAGTAGTATGAGACTAGTCTTAATCACCGGGGAGCTGTTTTTT.

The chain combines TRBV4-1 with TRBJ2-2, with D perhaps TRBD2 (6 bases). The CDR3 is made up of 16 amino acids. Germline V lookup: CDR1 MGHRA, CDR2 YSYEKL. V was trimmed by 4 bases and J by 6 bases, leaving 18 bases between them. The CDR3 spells CASSLYLAGEAGELFF. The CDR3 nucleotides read TGCGCCAGCAGCCTTTATCTTGCCGGGGAGGCCGGGGAGCTGTTTTTT.

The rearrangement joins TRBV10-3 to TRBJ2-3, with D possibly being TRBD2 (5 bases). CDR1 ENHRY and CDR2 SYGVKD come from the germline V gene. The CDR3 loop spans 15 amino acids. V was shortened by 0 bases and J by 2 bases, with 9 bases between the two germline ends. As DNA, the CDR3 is TGTGCCATCAGTGAGTCACAGACTACCACAGATACGCAGTATTTT. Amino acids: CAISESQTTTDTQYF.

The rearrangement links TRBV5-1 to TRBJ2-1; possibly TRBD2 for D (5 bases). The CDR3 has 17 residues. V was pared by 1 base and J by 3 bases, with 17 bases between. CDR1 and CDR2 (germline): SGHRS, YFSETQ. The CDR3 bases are TGCGCCAGCAGCTTGTTCCGCCTCTTTAGCGACTACAATGAGCAGTTCTTC. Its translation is CASSLFRLFSDYNEQFF.

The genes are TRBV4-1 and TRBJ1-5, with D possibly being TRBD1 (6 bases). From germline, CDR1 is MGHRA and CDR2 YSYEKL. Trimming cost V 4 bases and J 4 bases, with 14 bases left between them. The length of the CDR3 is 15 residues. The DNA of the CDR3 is TGCGCCAGCAGCCCAACCCTGACAGGTAATCAGCCCCAGCATTTT. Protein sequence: CASSPTLTGNQPQHF.

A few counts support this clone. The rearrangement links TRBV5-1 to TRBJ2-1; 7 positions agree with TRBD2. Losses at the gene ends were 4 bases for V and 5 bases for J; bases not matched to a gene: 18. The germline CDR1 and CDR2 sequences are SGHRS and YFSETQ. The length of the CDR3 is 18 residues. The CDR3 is CASSARRLAGPSNNEQFF. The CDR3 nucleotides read TGCGCCAGCAGCGCCCGCAGACTAGCCGGACCTTCTAACAATGAGCAGTTCTTC.

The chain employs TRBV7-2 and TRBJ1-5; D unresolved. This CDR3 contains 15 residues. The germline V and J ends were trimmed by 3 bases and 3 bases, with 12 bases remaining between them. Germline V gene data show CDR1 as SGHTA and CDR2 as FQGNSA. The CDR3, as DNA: TGTGCCAGCAGCTTGGATGGCAGGTACAATCAGCCCCAGCATTTT. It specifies CASSLDGRYNQPQHF.

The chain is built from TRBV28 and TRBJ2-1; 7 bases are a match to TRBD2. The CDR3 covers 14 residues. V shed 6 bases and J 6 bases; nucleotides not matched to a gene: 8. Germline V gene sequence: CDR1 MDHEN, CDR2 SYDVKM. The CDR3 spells CASRGEGFRNEQFF. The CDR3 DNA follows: TGTGCCAGCAGGGGGGAGGGGTTTCGCAATGAGCAGTTCTTC.

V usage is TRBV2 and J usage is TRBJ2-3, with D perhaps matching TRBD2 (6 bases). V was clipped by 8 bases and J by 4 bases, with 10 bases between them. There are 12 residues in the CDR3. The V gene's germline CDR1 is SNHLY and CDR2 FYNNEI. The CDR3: CASASDSDTQYF. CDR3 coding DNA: TGTGCCAGCGCTAGCGACTCAGATACGCAGTATTTT.

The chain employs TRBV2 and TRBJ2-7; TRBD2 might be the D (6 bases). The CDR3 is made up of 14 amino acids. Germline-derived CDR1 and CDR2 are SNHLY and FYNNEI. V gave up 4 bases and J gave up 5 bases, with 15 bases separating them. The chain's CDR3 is CASSVIAEGDEQYF. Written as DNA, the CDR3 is TGTGCCAGCAGTGTGATAGCGGAAGGAGACGAGCAGTACTTC.

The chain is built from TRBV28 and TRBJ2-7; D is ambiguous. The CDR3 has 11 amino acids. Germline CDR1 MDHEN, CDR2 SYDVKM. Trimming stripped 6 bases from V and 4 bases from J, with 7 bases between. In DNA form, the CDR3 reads TGTGCCAGCAGGACTGATTACGAGCAGTACTTC. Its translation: CASRTDYEQYF.

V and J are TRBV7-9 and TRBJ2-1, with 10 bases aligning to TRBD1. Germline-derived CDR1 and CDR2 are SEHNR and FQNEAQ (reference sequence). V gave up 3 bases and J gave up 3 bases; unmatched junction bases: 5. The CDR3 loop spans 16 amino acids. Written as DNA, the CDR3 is TGTGCCAGCAGCTTGGGACAGGGGCTTGTCTACAATGAGCAGTTCTTC. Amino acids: CASSLGQGLVYNEQFF.

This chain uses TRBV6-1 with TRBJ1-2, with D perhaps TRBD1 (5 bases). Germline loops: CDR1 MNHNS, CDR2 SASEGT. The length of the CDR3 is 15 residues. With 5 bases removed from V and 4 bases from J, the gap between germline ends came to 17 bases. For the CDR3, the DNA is TGTGCCAGCAGTACCGGGGGGATGCCCTTCTATGGCTACACCTTC. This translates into CASSTGGMPFYGYTF.

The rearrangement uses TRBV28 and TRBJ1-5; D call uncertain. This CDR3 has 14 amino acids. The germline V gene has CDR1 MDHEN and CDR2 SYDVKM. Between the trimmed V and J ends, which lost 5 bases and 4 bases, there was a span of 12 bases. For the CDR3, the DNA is TGTGCCAGCAGTGTGTCTACGCAAAATCAGCCCCAGCATTTT. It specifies CASSVSTQNQPQHF.

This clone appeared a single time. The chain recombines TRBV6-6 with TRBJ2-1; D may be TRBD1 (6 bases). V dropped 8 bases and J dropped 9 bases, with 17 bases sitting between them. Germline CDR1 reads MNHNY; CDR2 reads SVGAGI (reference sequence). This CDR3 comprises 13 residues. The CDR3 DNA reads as TGTGCCAGCCTGGCGATTAGAGGGGGTGAGCAGTTCTTC. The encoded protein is CASLAIRGGEQFF.

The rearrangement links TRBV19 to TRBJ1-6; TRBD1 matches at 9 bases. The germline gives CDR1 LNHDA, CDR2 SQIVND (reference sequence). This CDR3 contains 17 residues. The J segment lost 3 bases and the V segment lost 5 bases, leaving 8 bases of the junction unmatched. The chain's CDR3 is CASSAKTGGGYNSPLHF. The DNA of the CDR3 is TGTGCCAGTAGTGCAAAGACAGGGGGAGGCTATAATTCACCCCTCCACTTT.